A single sample is the source of the 28 T cell receptor beta chains below, sequenced in a study of cytomegalovirus exposure and HLA in healthy donors. Amplification used 60 Vbeta primers and 13 Jbeta primers. Sequenced by immunoSEQ multiplex PCR; TCRdb stores in-frame clones only, minus some. The sample has some 160,000 clones; roughly 80% are singletons. Sequencing was carried out using PBMCs. Every receptor here comes from a male donor in good health and CMV-seropositive.

The sample holds a few counts of this clone. This chain uses TRBV4-1 with TRBJ1-5; D call uncertain. This CDR3 has 15 amino acids. Germline V gene lookup returns CDR1 MGHRA and CDR2 YSYEKL. Trimming shortened V by 1 base and J by 3 bases, and 10 bases separated the two germline ends. CDR3 nucleotides: TGCGCCAGCAGCCAAGCTCCCGGTTACAATCAGCCCCAGCATTTT. Translated: CASSQAPGYNQPQHF.

This clone has more than one count but fewer than ten. CDR3 amino acids: CASSLGTSGGYQETQYF. The CDR3 DNA sequence: TGTGCCAGCTCACTGGGCACTAGCGGGGGTTACCAAGAGACCCAGTACTTC. The V gene is TRBV18, the J gene TRBJ2-5; 11 nucleotides agree with TRBD2. The CDR3 has 17 amino acids. The J segment lost 0 bases and the V segment lost 4 bases, leaving 7 bases of the junction unmatched. Per germline, CDR1 KGHSH and CDR2 LQKENI.

CDR3: CASSSGQKNYEQYF. The CDR3 coding sequence is TGTGCCAGCAGCTCCGGACAGAAGAACTACGAGCAGTACTTC. The V and J genes are TRBV7-9 and TRBJ2-7, with D possibly TRBD1 on 6 matching bases. Trimming shortened V by 4 bases and J by 3 bases, and 13 bases separated the two germline ends. Germline CDR1 and CDR2: SEHNR and FQNEAQ (reference sequence). The CDR3 length is 14 residues.

This clone occurred a few times. The V call is TRBV5-1, the J call TRBJ2-5; 11 nucleotides line up with TRBD1. CDR1 and CDR2 from the germline V gene are SGHRS and YFSETQ. This CDR3 has 16 amino acids. Trimming removed 2 bases from V and 1 base from J; junction bases left unmatched: 4. In DNA, the CDR3 is TGCGCCAGCAGCTTTGGCGGGACAGGGGGCCAAGAGACCCAGTACTTC. It yields the protein CASSFGGTGGQETQYF.

This clone was detected only a few times. The genes are TRBV6-1 and TRBJ1-4, with D hard to call. V shed 0 bases and J shed 0 bases, with 8 bases lying between them. Germline CDR1 reads MNHNS; CDR2 reads SASEGT. The CDR3 is made up of 16 amino acids. CDR3 DNA: TGTGCCAGCAGTGAAGCGGGAGTTGCAACTAATGAAAAACTGTTTTTT. Its protein is CASSEAGVATNEKLFF.

This clone was counted a few times. V and J are TRBV10-3 and TRBJ2-7, with TRBD1 identical over 9 bases. Trimming removed 10 bases from V and 0 bases from J; junction bases left unmatched: 16. The CDR3 sequence is 17 residues long. Germline V lookup: CDR1 ENHRY, CDR2 SYGVKD. The CDR3 sequence: CASQSGTGILSSYEQYF. CDR3 DNA sequence: TGTGCCAGCCAATCCGGGACAGGGATCCTCTCCTCCTACGAGCAGTACTTC.

CDR3 sequence: CASSRRGRGVETDTQYF. For the CDR3, the DNA is TGTGCCAGCAGCCGAAGAGGGAGGGGCGTGGAAACAGATACGCAGTATTTT. The genes are TRBV13 and TRBJ2-3; TRBD2 matches at 7 bases. Trimming removed 5 bases from V and 3 bases from J; junction bases left unmatched: 14. Per germline, CDR1 PRHDT and CDR2 FYEKMQ (reference sequence). The CDR3 spans 17 residues.

This chain links TRBV29-1 with TRBJ1-1; 7 nucleotides line up with TRBD1. The CDR3 totals 12 residues. Trimming at V came to 6 bases and at J to 4 bases, leaving 5 bases not matched to a gene. Germline values: CDR1 SQVTM, CDR2 ANQGSEA. In nucleotides, the CDR3 is TGCAGCGTCGCCACAGGGGCCACTGAAGCTTTCTTT. Translating gives CSVATGATEAFF.

This clone has just a few counts. This chain links TRBV18 with TRBJ2-1; 7 bases map to TRBD1. CDR3 length: 16 residues. The junction had 5 bases not matched to a gene; V was cut back by 0 bases and J by 3 bases. Germline CDR1 is KGHSH and CDR2 is LQKENI. The CDR3 region is CASSPPGTAIYNEQFF. In DNA, the CDR3 is TGTGCCAGCTCACCACCAGGGACAGCAATCTACAATGAGCAGTTCTTC.

The rearrangement links TRBV6-1 to TRBJ2-1; 9 bases match TRBD2. This CDR3 comprises 16 residues. The trim removed 2 bases at V and 2 bases at J, leaving 4 bases unmatched. Germline V gene sequence: CDR1 MNHNS, CDR2 SASEGT. The CDR3 protein is CASSESLAGTYNEQFF. In DNA form, the CDR3 reads TGTGCCAGCAGTGAAAGTCTAGCGGGGACCTACAATGAGCAGTTCTTC.

The chain has TRBV27 and TRBJ2-3; no definite D call. Germline values: CDR1 MNHEY, CDR2 SMNVEV (reference sequence). The ends were cut back, 7 bases at V and 1 base at J, with 9 bases in the middle. The CDR3 has 13 amino acids. Here the CDR3 reads CASKTRRTDTQYF. CDR3 DNA: TGTGCCAGCAAGACTCGGCGCACAGATACGCAGTATTTT.

A few counts support this clone. This chain connects TRBV28 to TRBJ1-4, with D possibly matching TRBD1 (5 bases). Trimming left V 4 bases short and J 10 bases short, with 10 bases between. Germline V gene data show CDR1 as MDHEN and CDR2 as SYDVKM. This CDR3 contains 12 residues. Here the CDR3 reads CASSSGAVKLFF. Here the CDR3 DNA reads TGTGCCAGCAGTTCTGGGGCGGTAAAACTGTTTTTT. Filled out from reference TRBV28 and TRBJ1-4, the complete variable domain reads DVKVTQSSRYLVKRTGEKVFLECVQDMDHENMFWYRQDPGLGLRLIYFSYDVKMKEKGDIPEGYSVSREKKERFSLILESASTNQTSMYLCASSSGAVKLFFGSGTQLSVL.

With respect to this clone: The sample contains more than one DNA sequence encoding this CDR3. The genes are TRBV5-1 and TRBJ1-1, with a possible D match to TRBD1 (6 bases). The CDR3 loop spans 14 amino acids. Trimming removed 4 bases from V and 0 bases from J, with 10 bases in between. Germline CDR1 and CDR2: SGHRS and YFSETQ. The CDR3 sequence is CASSPGTMNTEAFF. In nucleotides, the CDR3 is TGCGCCAGCAGCCCGGGGACAATGAACACTGAAGCTTTCTTT.

The chain has TRBV2 and TRBJ2-3; TRBD2 matches 8 bases. CDR3 length: 15 amino acids. Germline CDR1 is SNHLY and CDR2 is FYNNEI. V was pared by 0 bases and J by 14 bases, with 13 bases of the junction left unmatched. The CDR3 is CASSEASYGGGSRYF. The DNA of the CDR3 is TGTGCCAGCAGTGAAGCCTCCTACGGCGGGGGGTCCCGGTATTTT.

The chain couples TRBV4-3 to TRBJ1-2, with 8 bases fitting TRBD1. V lost 3 bases and J lost 8; bases outside the gene matches: 8. Germline CDR1 is LGHNA and CDR2 is YSLEER. The CDR3 totals 14 residues. The DNA of the CDR3 is TGCGCCAGCAGCCAGGCCCGGACAGGGTTAGGCTACACCTTC. Translating gives CASSQARTGLGYTF.

This chain joins TRBV2 and TRBJ1-2; D is perhaps TRBD1 (6 bases). The V end was cut by 6 bases, the J end by 7 bases, with 12 bases between. The CDR3 length is 12 residues. Per the germline V gene, CDR1 is SNHLY and CDR2 is FYNNEI. The CDR3 DNA reads TGTGCCAGCAGAACAGGGAACGGTGGCTACACCTTC. It translates to CASRTGNGGYTF.

This chain joins TRBV5-1 and TRBJ1-2; D ambiguous. CDR1 and CDR2 from the germline V gene are SGHRS and YFSETQ. The V and J ends lost 2 bases and 0 bases respectively, with 8 bases between them. CDR3 length equals 14 residues. The CDR3 is CASSLSVANYGYTF. The CDR3 nucleotides are TGCGCCAGCAGCTTATCTGTAGCTAACTATGGCTACACCTTC.

V is TRBV6-9 and J is TRBJ1-3; 10 nucleotides line up with TRBD1. The CDR3 sequence is 20 residues long. V lost 1 base and J lost 1; bases outside the gene matches: 13. Per germline, CDR1 MNHGY and CDR2 SVAAGI. The CDR3 DNA reads as TGTGCCAGCAGTTATTTGGGACAGGGGCCGATTGATGAATCTGGAAACACCATATATTTT. Amino acid sequence: CASSYLGQGPIDESGNTIYF.

The genes are TRBV5-4 and TRBJ1-2; 7 bases align to TRBD1. CDR3 length equals 14 residues. Germline-derived CDR1 and CDR2 are SGHNT and YYREEE (reference sequence). After removal of 5 bases from V and 4 bases from J, the junction contained 8 bases not matched to a gene. The CDR3 DNA follows: TGTGCCAGCAGTTCCGGACAGGCTACCTATGGCTACACCTTC. Its protein product is CASSSGQATYGYTF. Combining the CDR3 with reference TRBV5-4 and TRBJ1-2 gives the whole variable domain ETGVTQSPTHLIKTRGQQVTLRCSSQSGHNTVSWYQQALGQGPQFIFQYYREEENGRGNFPPRFSGLQFPNYSSELNVNALELDDSALYLCASSSGQATYGYTFGSGTRLTVV.

This clone was observed a single time. The chain joins TRBV6-6 to TRBJ2-1, with TRBD2 matching over 11 bases. The germline V gene encodes CDR1 MNHNY and CDR2 SVGAGI (reference sequence). V shed 11 bases and J 7 bases; nucleotides not matched to a gene: 10. The CDR3 length is 14 residues. The CDR3 DNA sequence: TGTGCCTGCCGAACTAGCGGGGGTCAAAATGAGCAGTTCTTC. It yields the protein CACRTSGGQNEQFF.

The chain uses TRBV19 and TRBJ2-2; TRBD2 is a possible D gene (6 bases). This CDR3 comprises 12 residues. The germline V gene encodes CDR1 LNHDA and CDR2 SQIVND (reference sequence). With 7 bases removed from V and 8 bases from J, the gap between germline ends came to 11 bases. CDR3 amino acids: CASTGGEGELFF. The DNA for the CDR3 is TGTGCCAGTACCGGGGGAGAAGGGGAGCTGTTTTTT.

The V call is TRBV5-4, the J call TRBJ2-2; 8 positions match TRBD1. Germline V lookup: CDR1 SGHNT, CDR2 YYREEE (reference sequence). This CDR3 spans 13 amino acids. Trimming cost V 4 bases and J 10 bases; bases outside gene matches: 6. The CDR3 spells CASSGRTGPELFF. CDR3 nucleotides: TGTGCCAGCAGCGGACGGACAGGGCCGGAGCTGTTTTTT.

This chain joins TRBV11-3 and TRBJ2-1; 8 bases align to TRBD1. The germline CDR1 and CDR2 sequences are SGHNT and YENEEA. V lost 5 bases to trimming and J lost 2 bases; unmatched junction nucleotides: 5. The CDR3 is made up of 15 amino acids. The CDR3 DNA reads as TGTGCCAGCAGCGGGGGGACAGGAACCTACAATGAGCAGTTCTTC. This translates into CASSGGTGTYNEQFF. Variable domain in full (rest from reference TRBV11-3 and TRBJ2-1): EAGVVQSPRYKIIEKKQPVAFWCNPISGHNTLYWYLQNLGQGPELLIRYENEEAVDDSQLPKDRFSAERLKGVDSTLKIQPAELGDSAVYLCASSGGTGTYNEQFFGPGTRLTVL.

The CDR3 is CASSLGGQGEPLHF. As DNA, the CDR3 is TGTGCCAGCAGCTTAGGGGGACAGGGAGAACCCCTCCACTTT. The chain combines TRBV7-9 with TRBJ1-6; 9 positions match TRBD1. Germline CDR1 SEHNR, CDR2 FQNEAQ (reference sequence). The CDR3 has 14 residues. Trimming removed 1 base from V and 12 bases from J; junction bases left unmatched: 4. Complete variable domain (other parts from reference TRBV7-9 and TRBJ1-6): DTGVSQNPRHKITKRGQNVTFRCDPISEHNRLYWYRQTLGQGPEFLTYFQNEAQLEKSRLLSDRFSAERPKGSFSTLEIQRTEQGDSAMYLCASSLGGQGEPLHFGNGTRLTVT.

The chain combines TRBV27 with TRBJ2-1; D perhaps matches TRBD2 (6 bases). This CDR3 has 15 amino acids. Germline lookup yields CDR1 MNHEY and CDR2 SMNVEV (reference sequence). V gave up 3 bases and J gave up 7 bases, with 16 bases separating them. The CDR3 here is CASSFAGSLRNEQFF. The CDR3 DNA reads as TGTGCCAGCAGTTTCGCGGGGAGCCTTAGGAATGAGCAGTTCTTC.

The CDR3 region is CASSLERKENTGELFF. The CDR3 DNA reads TGTGCCAGCAGCTTGGAGCGGAAAGAGAACACCGGGGAGCTGTTTTTT. J is TRBJ2-2 and V is TRBV5-6; weak D call: TRBD2 (5 bases). There are 16 residues in the CDR3. Germline V gene lookup returns CDR1 SGHDT and CDR2 YYEEEE. Deletions cut 0 bases from V and 1 base from J, with 10 bases between.

The chain uses TRBV23-1 and TRBJ1-5; a weak D match, TRBD1 (6 bases). TRBV23-1 counts as an open reading frame of uncertain function. The V end lost 8 bases, the J end lost 7 bases, and 27 bases lay between the germline ends. This CDR3 has 17 residues. The DNA for the CDR3 is TGCGCCAGCGTGCCACGACCTAGATACAGGGAGAAACAGCCCCAGCATTTT. Residues: CASVPRPRYREKQPQHF.

This sequence joins TRBV12-2 and TRBJ2-7; whether TRBD2, the table's D call, matches the DNA was not checked. TRBV12-2 is reported as a pseudogene. The CDR3 extends over 14 amino acids. DNA for the CDR3: TGTGCAAGTCGCCTTGACTATTCTCTGGGGGAGCAGTACTTC. The encoded protein is CASRLDYSLGEQYF.